This TCR beta chain was identified in a study of T cell responses to AZD1222 COVID-19 vaccine. Study conclusions and caveats: The reported proportion of spike-specific TCRs targeting unmutated variant regions was nearly half. Just a handful of people given AZD1222 tested seropositive at baseline. Donors were chiefly white British, with a greater number of females, and clonal diversity was perhaps underestimated.

With respect to this clone: Its target is unknown.

Measured with immunoSEQ multiplex PCR; TCRdb has only the in-frame clones, and not every one. The table lists 100,000 or so clones, around nine tenths of them singletons. The V segment lost 3 bases and the J segment 6 bases; nucleotides outside the gene matches: 12. Germline CDR1 KGHSH, CDR2 LQKENI. This CDR3 is 16 amino acids long. The chain couples TRBV18 to TRBJ2-5; TRBD2 matches 8 bases. This TCR came from an adult in good health. The input for sequencing was peripheral blood, taken on day 0 of AZD1222 vaccination. The CDR3 region is CASSPEVAGQVQTQYF. CDR3 nucleotides: TGTGCCAGCTCACCGGAGGTAGCGGGGCAAGTTCAGACCCAGTACTTC.